Presented here are 19 T cell receptor beta chains from one specimen sequenced in a study of ipilimumab plus nivolumab after autologous stem cell transplantation. Some clones are missing from TCRdb's copy, which holds only in-frame ones; the method was immunoSEQ multiplex PCR. The sample lists about 16,000 clones; 65% to 75% were seen once. The sequenced sample was PBMCs, obtained in a trial of ipilimumab plus nivolumab as post-transplant consolidation. These receptors all stem from a male donor with diffuse large B-cell lymphoma.

Sample share makes this clone medium-sized. The chain combines TRBV5-6 with TRBJ2-5, with D tentatively TRBD1 (5 bases). The V end was cut by 4 bases, the J end by 7 bases, with 14 bases between. This CDR3 is 13 amino acids long. Germline V gene data show CDR1 as SGHDT and CDR2 as YYEEEE. The CDR3 DNA follows: TGTGCCAGCAGCCTTGGCAGGGCAACGACCCAGTACTTC. This translates into CASSLGRATTQYF. The full variable domain, rest sourced from reference TRBV5-6 and TRBJ2-5, is DAGVTQSPTHLIKTRGQQVTLRCSPKSGHDTVSWYQQALGQGPQFIFQYYEEEERQRGNFPDRFSGHQFPNYSSELNVNALLLGDSALYLCASSLGRATTQYFGPGTRLLVL.

This clone was observed a single time. This sequence joins TRBV21-1 and TRBJ2-4; TRBD1 was called by the table and not checked on the DNA. TRBV21-1 is designated a pseudogene. The CDR3 runs 14 residues. The CDR3 DNA reads as TGTGCCAGTCGGACAGGGGGCTCGCCAAACATTCAGTACTTC. Translation gives CASRTGGSPNIQYF.

This sequence joins TRBV5-4 and TRBJ2-7; 8 bases match TRBD1. Germline loops: CDR1 SGHNT, CDR2 YYREEE (reference sequence). J lost 3 bases, V lost 4 bases, and 15 bases had no gene match. The CDR3 covers 17 residues. Written as DNA, the CDR3 is TGTGCCAGCAGCACGGACAGGGTCCCTCCTGGAAGCTACGAGCAGTACTTC. Its translation is CASSTDRVPPGSYEQYF.

CDR3 region: CATSAPGVAGERTYNEQFF. The CDR3 region has the DNA TGTGCCACCAGCGCCCCCGGGGTAGCGGGGGAGAGAACCTACAATGAGCAGTTCTTC. The chain combines TRBV15 with TRBJ2-1; 9 bases agree with TRBD2. The ends lost 5 bases at V and 2 bases at J; junction bases unmatched: 16. The CDR3 spans 19 residues. The germline V gene has CDR1 LNHNV and CDR2 YYDKDF (reference sequence).

The rearrangement joins TRBV10-1 to TRBJ2-4, with TRBD2 matching 7 bases. The CDR3 consists of 14 residues. The J segment lost 0 bases and the V segment lost 4 bases, leaving 0 bases of the junction unmatched. The germline CDR1 and CDR2 sequences are WNHNN and SYGVQD (reference sequence). The CDR3 protein is CASSAGGAKNIQYF. As DNA, the CDR3 is TGCGCCAGCAGTGCGGGGGGAGCCAAAAACATTCAGTACTTC.

The count of this clone is one. The chain carries TRBV19 and TRBJ1-5, with D unresolved. The CDR3 is 16 amino acids. Trimming took 1 base from V and 0 from J, leaving 10 bases between them. Germline V gene lookup returns CDR1 LNHDA and CDR2 SQIVND (reference sequence). CDR3 protein: CASSIAEGHSNQPQHF. CDR3 nucleotides: TGTGCCAGTAGTATAGCGGAAGGGCATAGCAATCAGCCCCAGCATTTT.

The chain recombines TRBV5-6 with TRBJ2-7; TRBD1 matches at 10 bases. CDR1 is SGHDT and CDR2 is YYEEEE in the germline V gene. The V segment lost 3 bases and the J segment 0 bases; nucleotides outside the gene matches: 6. There are 16 residues in the CDR3. CDR3 sequence reads: CASSSETGGTSYEQYF. Written as DNA, the CDR3 is TGTGCCAGCAGCTCAGAGACAGGGGGCACCTCCTACGAGCAGTACTTC.

Here the CDR3 reads CAWRGAGRNGYTF. In nucleotides, the CDR3 is TGTGCCTGGAGGGGCGCCGGGAGGAATGGCTACACCTTC. The V call is TRBV30, the J call TRBJ1-2; the D is unclear. CDR3 length: 13 residues. Looked up from germline, CDR1 is GTSNPN and CDR2 is SVGIG (reference sequence). Trimming took off 3 bases at V and 6 bases at J, with 14 bases between the two ends.

The chain links TRBV5-3 to TRBJ2-6, with D unresolved. TRBV5-3 is an ORF for which the function is uncertain. The CDR3 consists of 14 residues. V lost 6 bases to trimming and J lost 0 bases, with 7 bases between them. CDR3 nucleotide sequence: TGTGCCAGAACTACGGACTCTGGGGCCAACGTCCTGACTTTC. Translated, it gives CARTTDSGANVLTF.

The chain couples TRBV5-1 to TRBJ2-3, with D possibly being TRBD2 (5 bases). V was pared by 1 base and J by 3 bases, with 21 bases between. The CDR3 runs to 18 residues. Germline CDR1 is SGHRS and CDR2 is YFSETQ. CDR3 in DNA: TGCGCCAGCAGCTTGTCCAGCGGAGGATGGTCGGGAACAGATACGCAGTATTTT. Translated, it gives CASSLSSGGWSGTDTQYF.

The chain recombines TRBV7-2 with TRBJ2-1, with TRBD2 matching over 9 bases. This CDR3 is 15 amino acids long. V shed 0 bases, J shed 6 bases, and the junction held 3 bases outside the gene matches. From germline, CDR1 is SGHTA and CDR2 FQGNSA. As DNA, the CDR3 is TGTGCCAGCAGCTTAGCGGGACTAGCAGGCAATGAGCAGTTCTTC. This translates into CASSLAGLAGNEQFF.

V is TRBV6-1 and J is TRBJ1-2; D unresolved. The germline V gene has CDR1 MNHNS and CDR2 SASEGT. Trimming left V 7 bases short and J 0 bases short, with 6 bases between. This CDR3 comprises 12 residues. The CDR3 reads CASTVANYGYTF. The CDR3, as DNA: TGTGCCAGCACCGTAGCTAACTATGGCTACACCTTC.

This chain uses TRBV2 with TRBJ1-2, with a tentative D call TRBD1 (5 bases). This CDR3 has 13 residues. Per germline, CDR1 SNHLY and CDR2 FYNNEI. V gave up 6 bases and J gave up 1 base, with 9 bases separating them. CDR3 amino acids: CASRGQGNYGYTF. CDR3 coding DNA: TGTGCCAGCAGGGGTCAGGGTAACTATGGCTACACCTTC.

The chain couples TRBV4-2 to TRBJ1-2, with D perhaps matching TRBD1 (5 bases). From germline, CDR1 is LGHNA and CDR2 YNFKEQ. Trimming left V 0 bases short and J 2 bases short, with 10 bases between. The CDR3 consists of 15 residues. CDR3 sequence reads: CASSQDPAGNYGYTF. The CDR3 bases are TGTGCCAGCAGCCAAGATCCGGCAGGGAACTATGGCTACACCTTC.

This chain links TRBV23-1 with TRBJ2-2, with D maybe TRBD1 (5 bases). TRBV23-1 is assigned to the ORF class and has an uncertain function. The CDR3 spans 16 residues. Trimming took off 5 bases at V and 5 bases at J, with 18 bases between the two ends. Here the CDR3 reads CASSNARVLGTGELFF. The CDR3 bases are TGCGCCAGCAGTAATGCCAGGGTACTTGGGACCGGGGAGCTGTTTTTT.

The sample holds many counts of this clone. In DNA form, the CDR3 reads TGTGCCAGCAGCCAAGAAATGGCGGGGGAGCAGTTCTTC. Amino acid sequence: CASSQEMAGEQFF. V and J are TRBV4-2 and TRBJ2-1; TRBD2 might be the D (6 bases). CDR3 size: 13 residues. From germline, CDR1 is LGHNA and CDR2 YNFKEQ. Trimming removed 0 bases at V and 10 bases at J, with 10 bases between.

The chain joins TRBV5-4 to TRBJ2-1, with D unclear. Germline V gene lookup returns CDR1 SGHNT and CDR2 YYREEE (reference sequence). Between the trimmed V and J ends, which lost 5 bases and 1 base, there was a span of 7 bases. The CDR3 loop spans 13 amino acids. CDR3 loop: CASRASSYNEQFF. CDR3 DNA sequence: TGTGCCAGCAGAGCATCGTCCTACAATGAGCAGTTCTTC.

The V and J genes are TRBV2 and TRBJ2-2; D could derive from TRBD1 or TRBD2 (6 bases each). V dropped 1 base and J dropped 4 bases, with 10 bases sitting between them. There are 15 residues in the CDR3. Germline V gene data show CDR1 as SNHLY and CDR2 as FYNNEI. CDR3 DNA sequence: TGTGCCAGCAGTGAAGAGGGGGGTAGCACCGGGGAGCTGTTTTTT. This encodes CASSEEGGSTGELFF. Full variable domain (missing parts from reference TRBV2 and TRBJ2-2): EPEVTQTPSHQVTQMGQEVILRCVPISNHLYFYWYRQILGQKVEFLVSFYNNEISEKSEIFDDQFSVERPDGSNFTLKIRSTKLEDSAMYFCASSEEGGSTGELFFGEGSRLTVL.

CDR3 region: CASSKGHSNTEAFF. The DNA for the CDR3 is TGTGCCAGCAGCAAAGGTCATTCGAACACTGAAGCTTTCTTT. J is TRBJ1-1 and V is TRBV7-2; D unresolved. The CDR3 runs 14 residues. V shed 5 bases and J shed 1 base, with 11 bases lying between them. Germline-derived CDR1 and CDR2 are SGHTA and FQGNSA.